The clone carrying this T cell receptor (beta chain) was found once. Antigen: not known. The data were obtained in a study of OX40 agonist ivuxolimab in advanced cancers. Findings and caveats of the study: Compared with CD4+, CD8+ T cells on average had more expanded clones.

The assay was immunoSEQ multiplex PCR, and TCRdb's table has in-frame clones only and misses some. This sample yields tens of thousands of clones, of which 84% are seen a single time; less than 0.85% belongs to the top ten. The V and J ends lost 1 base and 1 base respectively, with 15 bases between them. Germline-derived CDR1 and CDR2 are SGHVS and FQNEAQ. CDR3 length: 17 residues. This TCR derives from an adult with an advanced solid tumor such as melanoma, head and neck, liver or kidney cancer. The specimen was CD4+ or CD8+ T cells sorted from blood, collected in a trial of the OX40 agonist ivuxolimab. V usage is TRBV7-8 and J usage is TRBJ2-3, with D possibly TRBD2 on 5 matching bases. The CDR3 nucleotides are TGTGCCAGCAGCTTAGTTGGGTCTAGCTCGGGCACAGATACGCAGTATTTT. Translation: CASSLVGSSSGTDTQYF.